What follows describes a single TCR beta chain. Sequencing used immunoSEQ multiplex PCR; TCRdb keeps in-frame clones, though not all of them. The repertoire holds about 100,000 clones, with around 96% as singletons. The sample originates from a study of cytomegalovirus exposure and HLA in healthy donors. Germline V gene lookup returns CDR1 MNHEY and CDR2 SVGAGI. Trimming cost V 6 bases and J 7 bases; bases outside gene matches: 7. This CDR3 is 13 amino acids long. The sequencing input was PBMCs. The TCR originated in a woman aged 18-35 years in good health and CMV-seronegative. The chain links TRBV6-5 to TRBJ1-2, with 8 positions matching TRBD1. The CDR3 protein is CASRRGQGRGYTF. As DNA, the CDR3 is TGTGCCAGCAGACGAGGACAGGGTCGTGGCTACACCTTC.